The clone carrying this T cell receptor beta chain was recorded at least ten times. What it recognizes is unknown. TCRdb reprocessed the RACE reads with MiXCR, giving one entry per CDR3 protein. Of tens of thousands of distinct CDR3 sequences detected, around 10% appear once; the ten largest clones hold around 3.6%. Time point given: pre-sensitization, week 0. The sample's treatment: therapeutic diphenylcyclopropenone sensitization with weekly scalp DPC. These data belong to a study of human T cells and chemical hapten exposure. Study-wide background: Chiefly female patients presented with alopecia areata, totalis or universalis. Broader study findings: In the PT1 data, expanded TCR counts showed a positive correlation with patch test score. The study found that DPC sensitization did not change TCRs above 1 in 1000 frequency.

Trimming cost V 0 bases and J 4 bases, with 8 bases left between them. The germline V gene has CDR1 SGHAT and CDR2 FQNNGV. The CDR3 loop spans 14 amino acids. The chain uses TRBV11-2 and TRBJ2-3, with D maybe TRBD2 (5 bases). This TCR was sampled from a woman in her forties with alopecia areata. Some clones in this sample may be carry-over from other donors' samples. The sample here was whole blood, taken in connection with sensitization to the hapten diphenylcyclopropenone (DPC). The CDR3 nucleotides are TGTGCCAGCAGCTTAGATCCGCGGGCAGATACGCAGTATTTT. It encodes CASSLDPRADTQYF. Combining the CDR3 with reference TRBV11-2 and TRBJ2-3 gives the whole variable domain EAGVAQSPRYKIIEKRQSVAFWCNPISGHATLYWYQQILGQGPKLLIQFQNNGVVDDSQLPKDRFSAERLKGVDSTLKIQPAKLEDSAVYLCASSLDPRADTQYFGPGTRLTVL.